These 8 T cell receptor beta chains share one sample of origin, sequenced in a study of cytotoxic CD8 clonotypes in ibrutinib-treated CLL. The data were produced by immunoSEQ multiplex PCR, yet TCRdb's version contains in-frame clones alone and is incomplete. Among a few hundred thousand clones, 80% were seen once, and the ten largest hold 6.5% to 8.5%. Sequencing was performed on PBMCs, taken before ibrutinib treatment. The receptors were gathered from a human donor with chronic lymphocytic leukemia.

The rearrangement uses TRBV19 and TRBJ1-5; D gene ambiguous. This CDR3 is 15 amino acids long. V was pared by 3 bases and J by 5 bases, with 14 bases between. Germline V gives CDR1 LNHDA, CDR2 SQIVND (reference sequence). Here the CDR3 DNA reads TGTGCCAGTAGTATGAATGGGAATTACTATCAGCCCCAGCATTTT. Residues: CASSMNGNYYQPQHF.

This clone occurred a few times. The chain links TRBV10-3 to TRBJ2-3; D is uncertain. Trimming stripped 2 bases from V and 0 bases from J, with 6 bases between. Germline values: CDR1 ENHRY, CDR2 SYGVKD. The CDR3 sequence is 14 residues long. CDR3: CAISEGLSTDTQYF. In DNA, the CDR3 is TGTGCCATCAGTGAGGGGTTGAGCACAGATACGCAGTATTTT.

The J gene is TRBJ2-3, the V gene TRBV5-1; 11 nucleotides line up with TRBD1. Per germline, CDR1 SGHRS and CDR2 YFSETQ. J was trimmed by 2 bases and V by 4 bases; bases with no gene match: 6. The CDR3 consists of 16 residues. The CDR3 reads CASSVGQGANTDTQYF. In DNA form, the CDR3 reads TGCGCCAGCAGCGTAGGACAGGGGGCAAACACAGATACGCAGTATTTT.

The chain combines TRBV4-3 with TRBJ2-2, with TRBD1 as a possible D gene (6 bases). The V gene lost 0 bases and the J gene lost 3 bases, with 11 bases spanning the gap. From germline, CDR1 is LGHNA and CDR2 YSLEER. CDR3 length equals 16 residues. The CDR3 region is CASSQDSGADTGELFF. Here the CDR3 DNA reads TGCGCCAGCAGCCAAGACTCAGGGGCCGACACCGGGGAGCTGTTTTTT.

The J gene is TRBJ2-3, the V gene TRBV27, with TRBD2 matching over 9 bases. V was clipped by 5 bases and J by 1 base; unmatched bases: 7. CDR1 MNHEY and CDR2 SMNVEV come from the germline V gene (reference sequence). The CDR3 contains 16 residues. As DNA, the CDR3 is TGTGCCAGCAGTGCGGGACTAGCCCACCGCACAGATACGCAGTATTTT. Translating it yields CASSAGLAHRTDTQYF.

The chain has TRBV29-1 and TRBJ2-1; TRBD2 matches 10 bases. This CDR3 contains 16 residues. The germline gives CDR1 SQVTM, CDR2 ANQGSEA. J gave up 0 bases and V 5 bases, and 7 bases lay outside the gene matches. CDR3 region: CSVTGLALSSYNEQFF. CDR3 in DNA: TGCAGCGTTACGGGACTAGCGTTGAGCTCCTACAATGAGCAGTTCTTC.

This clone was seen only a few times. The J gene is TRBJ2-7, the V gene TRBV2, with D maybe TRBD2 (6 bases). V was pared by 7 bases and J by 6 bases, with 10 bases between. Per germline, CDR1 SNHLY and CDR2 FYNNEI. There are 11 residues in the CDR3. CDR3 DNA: TGTGCCAGCACTATGGGACTCGAGCAGTACTTC. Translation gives CASTMGLEQYF.

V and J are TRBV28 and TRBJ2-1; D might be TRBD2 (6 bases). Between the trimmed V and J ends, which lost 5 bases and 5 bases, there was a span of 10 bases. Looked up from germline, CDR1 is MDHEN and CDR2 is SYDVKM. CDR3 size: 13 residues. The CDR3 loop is CASSVSGHNEQFF. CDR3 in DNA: TGTGCCAGCAGTGTTAGCGGCCACAATGAGCAGTTCTTC.